Presented here are 16 T cell receptor beta chains from one specimen sequenced in a study of OX40 agonist ivuxolimab in advanced cancers. Only in-frame clones appear in the TCRdb table, and some are missing; sequencing was by immunoSEQ multiplex PCR. The sample comprises some 110,000 clones, about 90% of which are singletons, and 0.8% to 1% rests with the top ten. The sample was CD4+ or CD8+ T cells sorted from blood, taken in a trial of the OX40 agonist ivuxolimab. Receptor source: an adult with an advanced solid tumor such as melanoma, head and neck, liver or kidney cancer.

The V gene is TRBV7-2, the J gene TRBJ1-2; 9 bases map to TRBD1. CDR3 size: 15 residues. Trimming removed 5 bases from V and 2 bases from J; junction bases left unmatched: 6. Per the germline V gene, CDR1 is SGHTA and CDR2 is FQGNSA. The CDR3 loop reads CASSPTGQGNYGYTF. Here the CDR3 DNA reads TGTGCCAGCAGCCCGACCGGACAGGGGAACTATGGCTACACCTTC.

The J gene is TRBJ2-7, the V gene TRBV28; 10 bases fit TRBD2. The junction had 4 bases not matched to a gene; V was cut back by 1 base and J by 4 bases. Germline V lookup: CDR1 MDHEN, CDR2 SYDVKM. The CDR3 runs to 15 residues. In nucleotides, the CDR3 is TGTGCCAGCAGTTTATTCCCTAGCGGGGGTTACGAGCAGTACTTC. Amino acids: CASSLFPSGGYEQYF.

The V gene is TRBV19, the J gene TRBJ2-5; D may be TRBD1 (5 bases). Germline CDR1 is LNHDA and CDR2 is SQIVND (reference sequence). This CDR3 has 14 residues. V lost 0 bases and J lost 5, with 10 bases in between. Here the CDR3 DNA reads TGTGCCAGTAGTATAGAAGGGGCATCCGAGACCCAGTACTTC. Amino acids: CASSIEGASETQYF.

DNA for the CDR3: TGTGCCAGCAGCCAGGGACTCCGAGAAAGGACCCAGTACTTC. As protein: CASSQGLRERTQYF. The V call is TRBV7-9, the J call TRBJ2-5; perhaps TRBD2 as D (6 bases). The CDR3 has 14 residues. V shed 5 bases and J shed 7 bases, with 17 bases lying between them. Germline lookup yields CDR1 SEHNR and CDR2 FQNEAQ (reference sequence).

This CDR3 reads CASSPSRTGDYGYTF. CDR3 nucleotide sequence: TGTGCCAGCTCACCAAGCCGGACAGGTGACTATGGCTACACCTTC. The rearrangement joins TRBV18 to TRBJ1-2; 7 nucleotides match TRBD1. The CDR3 runs 15 residues. Looked up from germline, CDR1 is KGHSH and CDR2 is LQKENI. V trimming: 2 bases; J trimming: 3 bases; junction bases outside the gene matches: 6.

V gene TRBV7-3 combines with J gene TRBJ1-3; 7 bases are shared with TRBD1. This CDR3 is built from 15 residues. The junction had 4 bases not matched to a gene; V was cut back by 3 bases and J by 2 bases. The germline gives CDR1 SGHTA, CDR2 FQGTGA. Here the CDR3 DNA reads TGTGCCAGCAGCTTCGGGACAGTCGCTGGAAACACCATATATTTT. Translation gives CASSFGTVAGNTIYF.

The V call is TRBV29-1, the J call TRBJ2-7; 9 nucleotides match TRBD1. With V trimmed by 2 bases and J by 2 bases, 4 bases remained unmatched. The CDR3 extends over 14 amino acids. Germline V gene data show CDR1 as SQVTM and CDR2 as ANQGSEA. CDR3 DNA sequence: TGCAGCGTTGAAAGGGACAGGGCGCCCTACGAGCAGTACTTC. Translated: CSVERDRAPYEQYF.

This chain joins TRBV5-1 and TRBJ2-3; the match to TRBD2 covers 11 bases. V lost 4 bases, J lost 5 bases, and 6 bases stayed unmatched. Germline V gene sequence: CDR1 SGHRS, CDR2 YFSETQ. The CDR3 contains 15 residues. The CDR3 DNA follows: TGCGCCAGCAGCCAACTAGCGGGAGTGGTAGATACGCAGTATTTT. Translated: CASSQLAGVVDTQYF. Full variable domain (missing parts from reference TRBV5-1 and TRBJ2-3): KAGVTQTPRYLIKTRGQQVTLSCSPISGHRSVSWYQQTPGQGLQFLFEYFSETQRNKGNFPGRFSGRQFSNSRSEMNVSTLELGDSALYLCASSQLAGVVDTQYFGPGTRLTVL.

This sequence joins TRBV6-5 and TRBJ2-7; D is undetermined. V lost 0 bases to trimming and J lost 2 bases, with 8 bases between them. CDR3 length: 14 residues. Germline-derived CDR1 and CDR2 are MNHEY and SVGAGI. The CDR3 DNA follows: TGTGCCAGCAGTTACTCGGGCATAGCCTACGAGCAGTACTTC. Protein sequence: CASSYSGIAYEQYF.

DNA for the CDR3: TGTGCCAGTAGTTGGCTAGCGGAAAACACCGGGGAGCTGTTTTTT. This translates into CASSWLAENTGELFF. The rearrangement links TRBV19 to TRBJ2-2; TRBD2 agrees at 7 bases. The CDR3 totals 15 residues. Losses at the gene ends were 5 bases for V and 2 bases for J; bases not matched to a gene: 5. From germline, CDR1 is LNHDA and CDR2 SQIVND (reference sequence).

The V and J genes are TRBV9 and TRBJ1-5; 7 bases are shared with TRBD1. Trimming removed 2 bases from V and 3 bases from J; junction bases left unmatched: 8. Looked up from germline, CDR1 is SGDLS and CDR2 is YYNGEE. CDR3 length: 16 residues. Here the CDR3 reads CASSVYVGQNNQPQHF. Here the CDR3 DNA reads TGTGCCAGCAGCGTTTACGTGGGACAGAACAATCAGCCCCAGCATTTT.

This chain links TRBV18 with TRBJ1-1; D is unclear. Trimming pared 3 bases from V and 1 base from J, leaving 12 bases between. Per the germline V gene, CDR1 is KGHSH and CDR2 is LQKENI. CDR3 length: 15 residues. This CDR3 is CASSPGSLANTEAFF. DNA of the CDR3: TGTGCCAGCTCACCCGGGTCCCTGGCGAACACTGAAGCTTTCTTT.

The rearrangement uses TRBV6-1 and TRBJ2-7; 9 nucleotides line up with TRBD2. The CDR3 is 15 residues long. With 8 bases clipped from V and 1 base from J, the junction kept 9 bases outside the gene matches. CDR1 is MNHNS and CDR2 is SASEGT in the germline V gene. CDR3 bases: TGTGCCAGCCCCACCCCTAGCGGGAATTCCTACGAGCAGTACTTC. It codes for CASPTPSGNSYEQYF.

This sequence joins TRBV27 and TRBJ2-6, with D perhaps TRBD1 (6 bases). CDR1 and CDR2 (germline): MNHEY, SMNVEV (reference sequence). V lost 4 bases and J 2 bases, leaving 15 bases between the germline ends. This CDR3 region has 17 residues. Here the CDR3 reads CASSSLQGYAGANVLTF. The CDR3 DNA follows: TGTGCCAGCAGTTCACTACAGGGTTACGCTGGGGCCAACGTCCTGACTTTC. Based on the CDR3 plus reference TRBV27 and TRBJ2-6, the full variable domain is EAQVTQNPRYLITVTGKKLTVTCSQNMNHEYMSWYRQDPGLGLRQIYYSMNVEVTDKGDVPEGYKVSRKEKRNFPLILESPSPNQTSLYFCASSSLQGYAGANVLTFGAGSRLTVL.

CDR3: CAWSVAGVYYEQYF. Here the CDR3 DNA reads TGTGCCTGGAGTGTTGCGGGGGTTTATTACGAGCAGTACTTC. The chain joins TRBV30 to TRBJ2-5, with 7 bases identical to TRBD2. TRBJ2-7 explains the end of the DNA better; the J call may be wrong. Germline V lookup: CDR1 GTSNPN, CDR2 SVGIG (reference sequence). CDR3 size: 14 residues.

The genes are TRBV29-1 and TRBJ2-6; D possibly corresponds to TRBD1 (5 bases). V lost 4 bases, J lost 0 bases, and 10 bases lay in between. The CDR3 sequence is 15 residues long. CDR1 SQVTM and CDR2 ANQGSEA come from the germline V gene. The CDR3 is CSVGQTGSGANVLTF. The CDR3 coding sequence is TGCAGCGTTGGACAGACCGGCTCTGGGGCCAACGTCCTGACTTTC.